The 15 T cell receptor beta chains reported below all come from one sample, sequenced in a study of shared clonotypes between healthy human individuals. Here immunoSEQ multiplex PCR was the method, and the copy in TCRdb shows in-frame clones only, minus some. The sample consists of approximately 2,300,000 clones, approximately 90% of them appearing once. The sequenced sample was naive CD4+ T cells from PBMCs. Specified subset: CD45RA+ positively selected. The origin of the receptors is a man younger than 35 in good health. Some clones in this sample may be carry-over from other donors' samples.

This chain uses TRBV6-5 with TRBJ2-7; 10 positions match TRBD1. CDR3 length equals 14 residues. J was trimmed by 3 bases and V by 5 bases; bases with no gene match: 4. Germline values: CDR1 MNHEY, CDR2 SVGAGI. In DNA form, the CDR3 reads TGTGCCAGCAGTACGACAGGGGGCTACTACGAGCAGTACTTC. This encodes CASSTTGGYYEQYF.

The V gene is TRBV18, the J gene TRBJ2-2; tentatively, D is TRBD2 (6 bases). The CDR3 has 16 amino acids. Germline CDR1 and CDR2: KGHSH and LQKENI. With 5 bases removed from V and 8 bases from J, the gap between germline ends came to 21 bases. CDR3 protein: CASSSSGTGGFGELFF. In DNA, the CDR3 is TGTGCCAGCTCATCCTCCGGGACTGGTGGTTTTGGGGAGCTGTTTTTT.

The rearrangement joins TRBV30 to TRBJ2-2, with D tentatively TRBD2 (6 bases). Germline V gene lookup returns CDR1 GTSNPN and CDR2 SVGIG (reference sequence). CDR3 length: 15 amino acids. Trimming removed 3 bases at V and 4 bases at J, with 15 bases between. CDR3 nucleotides: TGTGCCTGGAGGGGGAGGCTAGCGCGCACCGGGGAGCTGTTTTTT. This gives the protein CAWRGRLARTGELFF.

The rearrangement uses TRBV5-1 and TRBJ2-2, with D perhaps matching TRBD1 (5 bases). The CDR3 has 15 amino acids. Germline values: CDR1 SGHRS, CDR2 YFSETQ. V shed 0 bases and J shed 4 bases, with 10 bases lying between them. CDR3 coding DNA: TGCGCCAGCAGCTTGGTCAGGGTCGGCACCGGGGAGCTGTTTTTT. It encodes CASSLVRVGTGELFF.

The chain links TRBV15 to TRBJ1-1; D call uncertain. The germline gives CDR1 LNHNV, CDR2 YYDKDF (reference sequence). Trimming took 1 base from V and 0 from J, leaving 9 bases between them. The CDR3 has 15 amino acids. CDR3: CATSRVARLNTEAFF. The CDR3 DNA sequence: TGTGCCACCAGCAGAGTAGCTAGGCTGAACACTGAAGCTTTCTTT.

Notes on this clone: The same CDR3 also results from other DNA sequences found in this sample. The chain is built from TRBV4-2 and TRBJ2-7; no clear D. This CDR3 comprises 13 residues. V dropped 0 bases and J dropped 7 bases, with 10 bases sitting between them. Germline lookup yields CDR1 LGHNA and CDR2 YNFKEQ. The chain's CDR3 is CASSQDPSGEQYF. The DNA of the CDR3 is TGTGCCAGCAGCCAAGACCCCTCGGGTGAGCAGTACTTC.

This clone has a single count. The genes are TRBV28 and TRBJ2-5; 8 bases map to TRBD1. The CDR3 sequence is 15 residues long. With V trimmed by 6 bases and J by 5 bases, 11 bases remained unmatched. Germline CDR1 reads MDHEN; CDR2 reads SYDVKM. The CDR3 is CASRPSDRGAETQYF. The CDR3 coding sequence is TGTGCCAGCAGACCCAGCGACAGGGGAGCGGAGACCCAGTACTTC. Variable domain in full (rest from reference TRBV28 and TRBJ2-5): DVKVTQSSRYLVKRTGEKVFLECVQDMDHENMFWYRQDPGLGLRLIYFSYDVKMKEKGDIPEGYSVSREKKERFSLILESASTNQTSMYLCASRPSDRGAETQYFGPGTRLLVL.

V usage is TRBV6-5 and J usage is TRBJ1-1, with TRBD1 matching over 8 bases. The CDR3 has 15 amino acids. J gave up 5 bases and V 6 bases, and 11 bases lay outside the gene matches. The germline V gene has CDR1 MNHEY and CDR2 SVGAGI. CDR3 nucleotides: TGTGCCAGCAGGACGATGCAGGGGGCCGGAACTGAAGCTTTCTTT. This sequence encodes CASRTMQGAGTEAFF.

The chain carries TRBV5-4 and TRBJ1-2; D remains unclear. With 2 bases removed from V and 6 bases from J, the gap between germline ends came to 11 bases. The germline CDR1 and CDR2 sequences are SGHNT and YYREEE (reference sequence). CDR3 size: 13 residues. The CDR3: CASSLDTIDGYTF. As DNA, the CDR3 is TGTGCCAGCAGCTTAGATACAATCGATGGCTACACCTTC.

J is TRBJ2-5 and V is TRBV2, with 16 bases fitting TRBD2. The CDR3 consists of 16 residues. The ends lost 5 bases at V and 6 bases at J; junction bases unmatched: 6. CDR1 and CDR2 from the germline V gene are SNHLY and FYNNEI. CDR3 coding DNA: TGTGCCAGCAGTCCGGGACTAGCGGGAGGGGGTCAGACCCAGTACTTC. Amino acids: CASSPGLAGGGQTQYF.

V gene TRBV7-2 combines with J gene TRBJ1-5; TRBD1 matches at 11 bases. CDR3 length equals 15 residues. The J segment lost 6 bases and the V segment lost 1 base, leaving 2 bases of the junction unmatched. Germline V CDR1 and CDR2: SGHTA, FQGNSA. CDR3 region: CASSLGTGGAQPQHF. The CDR3, as DNA: TGTGCCAGCAGCTTAGGGACAGGGGGCGCTCAGCCCCAGCATTTT.

The V and J genes are TRBV4-3 and TRBJ1-2, with 7 bases lining up with TRBD1. Germline CDR1 and CDR2: LGHNA and YSLEER. The CDR3 is 15 residues long. With V trimmed by 4 bases and J by 4 bases, 9 bases remained unmatched. The CDR3 DNA sequence: TGCGCCAGCAGCCGAAGACAGGGTGAGGGCTATGGCTACACCTTC. Protein sequence: CASSRRQGEGYGYTF.

Worth noting for this clone: Distinct nucleotide sequences in the sample also encode this CDR3. The rearrangement joins TRBV2 to TRBJ2-3; 9 nucleotides align to TRBD1. Germline V gene lookup returns CDR1 SNHLY and CDR2 FYNNEI. CDR3 length: 13 amino acids. J gave up 6 bases and V 6 bases, and 4 bases lay outside the gene matches. The CDR3: CASSEGTGDTQYF. In nucleotides, the CDR3 is TGTGCCAGCAGCGAGGGGACAGGGGATACGCAGTATTTT.

The V gene is TRBV4-1, the J gene TRBJ2-1; 15 positions agree with TRBD2. This CDR3 comprises 17 residues. The V gene end was trimmed by 3 bases and the J gene end by 3 bases; junction bases not matched to a gene: 3. Germline CDR1 MGHRA, CDR2 YSYEKL. The CDR3 spells CASSQGLAGGRYNEQFF. CDR3 DNA: TGCGCCAGCAGCCAGGGACTAGCGGGAGGCCGCTACAATGAGCAGTTCTTC.

The V gene is TRBV2, the J gene TRBJ2-2; TRBD2 aligns across 7 bases. The CDR3 runs 15 residues. Germline V gives CDR1 SNHLY, CDR2 FYNNEI. J gave up 2 bases and V 6 bases, and 6 bases lay outside the gene matches. The CDR3: CASRKGLPNTGELFF. In DNA, the CDR3 is TGTGCCAGCAGAAAGGGACTACCAAACACCGGGGAGCTGTTTTTT.